The present T cell receptor beta chain was sequenced within a study of early T cells in non-severe SARS-CoV-2 infection. Study background: Sequenced bulk RNA came from whole blood that was unsorted, and chains were unpaired.

Individually, cDNA molecules had unique molecular identifiers attached to them. TCRdb reprocessed the 5' RACE reads with MiXCR, giving one entry per CDR3 protein. The sample contains 68,000 or so distinct CDR3 sequences, 9.5% to 13% of which appear only once. Regarding the study as a whole: VDJdb matches were skewed toward anti-spike CD8 T cell responses.

The sample holds a few counts of this clonotype. The antigen remains unidentified. This CDR3 region has 13 residues. V was trimmed by 7 bases and J by 8 bases, leaving 14 bases between them. This sequence was found in an adult who was a healthcare worker with PCR-confirmed SARS-CoV-2 infection or an uninfected control (not recorded which). The sample comprised whole blood. The rearrangement uses TRBV12-3 or TRBV12-4 and TRBJ1-4, with D unclear. In DNA, the CDR3 is TGTGCCAGCACCGTTCTCGTCGGGGAAAAACTGTTTTTT. Its protein is CASTVLVGEKLFF.